Below, one T cell receptor (beta chain) is given with its context. What it binds is unknown. V lost 2 bases and J 7 bases, leaving 8 bases between the germline ends. The CDR3 totals 12 residues. CDR1 is SGHDN, CDR2 FVKESK, per germline. Generated by immunoSEQ multiplex PCR, the TCRdb table keeps only in-frame clones and is missing some. The sample consists of 45,000 to 50,000 clones, roughly 87% of them appearing once. The data derive from a study of siplizumab effects on memory and regulatory T cells. General study results and limits: Controls had around 25% Treg-derived mappable alloreactive CD4+ clones on average, versus around 64% with siplizumab. Roughly 75-97% of proliferating clones (CD4+ or CD8+) could not be assigned a naive or memory phenotype.

This sequence was found in a human donor in good health. Sequenced input: naive CD8+ T cells sorted from blood. V gene TRBV14 combines with J gene TRBJ1-1; TRBD1 is a possible D gene (5 bases). CDR3 sequence reads: CASSQWGVEAFF. In DNA, the CDR3 is TGTGCCAGCAGCCAATGGGGGGTTGAAGCTTTCTTT.